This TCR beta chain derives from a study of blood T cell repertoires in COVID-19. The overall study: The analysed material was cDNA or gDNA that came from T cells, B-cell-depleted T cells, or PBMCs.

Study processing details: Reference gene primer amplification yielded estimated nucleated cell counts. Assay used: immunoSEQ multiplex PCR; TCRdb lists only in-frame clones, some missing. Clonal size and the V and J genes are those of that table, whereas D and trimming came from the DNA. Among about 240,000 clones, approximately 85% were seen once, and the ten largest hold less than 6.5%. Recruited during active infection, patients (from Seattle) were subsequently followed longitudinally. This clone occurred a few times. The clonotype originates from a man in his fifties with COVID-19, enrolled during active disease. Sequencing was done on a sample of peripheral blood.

The CDR3 DNA is TGTGCCAGCAGTGCGGACAGGACTAACTATGGCTACACCTTC. Protein sequence: CASSADRTNYGYTF. V is TRBV2 and J is TRBJ1-2, with 7 positions matching TRBD1. The V and J ends lost 4 bases and 0 bases, in that order; junction bases with no gene match: 2. The V gene's germline CDR1 is SNHLY and CDR2 FYNNEI. CDR3 length equals 14 residues.